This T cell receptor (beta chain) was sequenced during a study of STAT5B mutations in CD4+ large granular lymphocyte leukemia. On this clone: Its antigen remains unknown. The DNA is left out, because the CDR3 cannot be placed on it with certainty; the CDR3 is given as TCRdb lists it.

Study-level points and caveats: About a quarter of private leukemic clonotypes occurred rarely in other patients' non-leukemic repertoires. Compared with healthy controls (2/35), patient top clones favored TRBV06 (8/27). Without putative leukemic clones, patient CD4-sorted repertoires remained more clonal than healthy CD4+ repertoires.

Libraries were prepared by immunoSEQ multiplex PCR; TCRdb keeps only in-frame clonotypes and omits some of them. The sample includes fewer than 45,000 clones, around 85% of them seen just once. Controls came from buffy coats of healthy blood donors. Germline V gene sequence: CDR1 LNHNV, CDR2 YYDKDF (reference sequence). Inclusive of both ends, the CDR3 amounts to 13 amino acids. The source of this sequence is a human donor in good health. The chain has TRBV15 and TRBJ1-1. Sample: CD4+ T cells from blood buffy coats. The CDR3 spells CASGREVRTEAFF.